Presented here are 10 T cell receptor beta chains from one specimen sequenced in a study of CD8 T cells in Susac syndrome (dated by TCRdb to between 2019 and 2020). The library was built by means of the immunoSEQ multiplex PCR assay. RNA was extracted using the RNeasy kit, and about 0.5 to 1 ug of the RNA was reverse transcribed with random hexamers. Using fastp trimming at Q25 and MiXCR clonotype assembly, TCRdb reanalyzed the public sequencing data and kept in-frame beta chains. Rows are unified per CDR3 protein, each entry keeping the most common DNA and genes. Counted in this sample were some 180,000 distinct CDR3 sequences; about 95% of them appeared once. 0.08% to 0.11% of the sample lies in the top ten. Sequencing was carried out using CD4+ T cells from PBMCs. These receptors were collected from a human donor in good health.

The chain joins TRBV4-3 to TRBJ2-1, with a weak D call TRBD2 (5 bases). The length of the CDR3 is 17 residues. Germline V gene lookup returns CDR1 LGHNA and CDR2 YSLEER. V was trimmed by 2 bases and J by 3 bases, leaving 17 bases between them. The CDR3 DNA sequence: TGCGCCAGCAGCCAAAGCGGACTCCCTACCCTCTACAATGAGCAGTTCTTC. Residues: CASSQSGLPTLYNEQFF.

V and J are TRBV20-1 and TRBJ2-5, with D tentatively TRBD1 (5 bases). CDR1 and CDR2 (germline): DFQATT, SNEGSKA (reference sequence). Trimming removed 6 bases at V and 5 bases at J, with 16 bases between. CDR3 length equals 13 residues. CDR3 residues: CSAFPQGGETQYF. DNA for the CDR3: TGCAGTGCGTTCCCTCAGGGTGGGGAGACCCAGTACTTC.

CDR3 sequence: CASSRLRQGAETQYF. The CDR3 DNA sequence: TGTGCCAGCAGTCGCTTACGACAGGGGGCTGAGACCCAGTACTTC. The V gene is TRBV12-3 or TRBV12-4, the J gene TRBJ2-5; 10 bases match TRBD1. Trimming at V came to 5 bases and at J to 5 bases, leaving 8 bases not matched to a gene. There are 15 residues in the CDR3.

The V and J genes are TRBV6-2 or TRBV6-3 and TRBJ2-5; TRBD1 might be the D (5 bases). There are 12 residues in the CDR3. Germline V gene data show CDR1 as MNHEY and CDR2 as SVGEGT. Trimming removed 8 bases from V and 4 bases from J, with 11 bases in between. The CDR3, as DNA: TGTGCCAGCCGCCAAGGGGCAGAGACCCAGTACTTC. It encodes CASRQGAETQYF.

This chain connects TRBV20-1 to TRBJ2-7, with 8 bases fitting TRBD2. CDR3 size: 13 residues. The V gene end was trimmed by 5 bases and the J gene end by 1 base; junction bases not matched to a gene: 4. Per the germline V gene, CDR1 is DFQATT and CDR2 is SNEGSKA (reference sequence). For the CDR3, the DNA is TGCAGTGCTTCCGGGACTAGGTCCTACGAGCAGTACTTC. This sequence encodes CSASGTRSYEQYF.

The chain has TRBV4-3 and TRBJ1-1, with D perhaps TRBD1 (5 bases). The CDR3 runs to 16 residues. Trimming stripped 2 bases from V and 2 bases from J, with 15 bases between. The germline V gene encodes CDR1 LGHNA and CDR2 YSLEER. The CDR3 sequence: CASSQIGALGNTEAFF. CDR3 nucleotides: TGCGCCAGCAGCCAAATCGGGGCCCTCGGCAACACTGAAGCTTTCTTT.

The J gene is TRBJ2-7, the V gene TRBV7-9; maybe TRBD2 (7 bases). The CDR3 has 17 amino acids. Germline V gene sequence: CDR1 SEHNR, CDR2 FQNEAQ (reference sequence). V lost 6 bases and J lost 2, with 23 bases in between. CDR3 amino acids: CASRRTGRAVRTYEQYF. In DNA, the CDR3 is TGTGCCAGCAGACGAACAGGGAGGGCGGTCCGGACCTACGAGCAGTACTTC.

The chain links TRBV9 to TRBJ2-3; 10 positions agree with TRBD1. Losses at the gene ends were 3 bases for V and 2 bases for J; bases not matched to a gene: 3. Germline CDR1 is SGDLS and CDR2 is YYNGEE. This CDR3 spans 15 amino acids. The CDR3: CASSARQGATDTQYF. The DNA of the CDR3 is TGTGCCAGCAGCGCTAGACAGGGGGCCACAGATACGCAGTATTTT.

V and J are TRBV6-5 and TRBJ1-2; 8 positions agree with TRBD1. V lost 8 bases to trimming and J lost 4 bases; unmatched junction nucleotides: 6. Germline loops: CDR1 MNHEY, CDR2 SVGAGI. The CDR3 extends over 13 amino acids. The CDR3 nucleotides are TGTGCCAGCTCTAGACAGGGGACCTATGGCTACACCTTC. This sequence encodes CASSRQGTYGYTF.

The chain combines TRBV7-6 with TRBJ2-3; 9 nucleotides line up with TRBD1. The CDR3 is made up of 15 amino acids. The germline V gene has CDR1 SGHVS and CDR2 FNYEAQ. The junction had 6 bases not matched to a gene; V was cut back by 4 bases and J by 4 bases. In DNA form, the CDR3 reads TGTGCCAGCAGCTCACCGGGACAGGGCTCAGATACGCAGTATTTT. Protein: CASSSPGQGSDTQYF.